This T cell receptor beta chain emerged from a study of cytomegalovirus exposure and HLA in healthy donors. General study findings and limits: Reported performance of the classifier showed diagnosis of cytomegalovirus status with high specificity and sensitivity. The CMV antigen specificity of a few CMV-associated chains was confirmed through in vitro analysis. Most TCR sequences showed up rarely, but some public TCRs showed up in many donors. Only CMV serostatus was available as immune exposure information.

Primers for the PCR totalled 60 Vbeta and 13 Jbeta. TCRdb keeps only in-frame clones here, not all; method: immunoSEQ multiplex PCR. The top ten hold roughly 7.8% of the sample, which has more than 100,000 clones, 75% to 90% seen once. For this clone: The antigen is not known.

CDR1 is MGHRA, CDR2 YSYEKL, per germline. The CDR3 loop spans 22 amino acids. The ends lost 2 bases at V and 0 bases at J; junction bases unmatched: 17. The sequence derives from a woman aged 45 to 65 in good health and CMV-seropositive. The sequenced sample was PBMCs. The V and J genes are TRBV4-1 and TRBJ2-6; 9 bases agree with TRBD2. The CDR3 spells CASSQSSLFLGTSYSGANVLTF. CDR3 bases: TGCGCCAGCAGCCAAAGCTCCCTCTTCCTCGGGACTAGCTACTCTGGGGCCAACGTCCTGACTTTC.